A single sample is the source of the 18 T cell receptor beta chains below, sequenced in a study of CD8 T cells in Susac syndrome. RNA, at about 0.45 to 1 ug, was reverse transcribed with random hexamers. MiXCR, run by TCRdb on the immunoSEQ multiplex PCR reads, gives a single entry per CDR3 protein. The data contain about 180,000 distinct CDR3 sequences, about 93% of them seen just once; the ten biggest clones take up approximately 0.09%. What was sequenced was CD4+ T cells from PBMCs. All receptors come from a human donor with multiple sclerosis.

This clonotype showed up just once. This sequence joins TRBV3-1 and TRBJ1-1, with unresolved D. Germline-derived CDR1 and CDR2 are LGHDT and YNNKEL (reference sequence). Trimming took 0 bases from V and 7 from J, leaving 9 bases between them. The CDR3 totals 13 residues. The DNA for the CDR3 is TGTGCCAGCAGCCAAGATTACGAGAGTGAAGCTTTCTTT. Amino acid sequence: CASSQDYESEAFF. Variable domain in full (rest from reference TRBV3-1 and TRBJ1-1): DTAVSQTPKYLVTQMGNDKSIKCEQNLGHDTMYWYKQDSKKFLKIMFSYNNKELIINETVPNRFSPKSPDKAHLNLHINSLELGDSAVYFCASSQDYESEAFFGQGTRLTVV.

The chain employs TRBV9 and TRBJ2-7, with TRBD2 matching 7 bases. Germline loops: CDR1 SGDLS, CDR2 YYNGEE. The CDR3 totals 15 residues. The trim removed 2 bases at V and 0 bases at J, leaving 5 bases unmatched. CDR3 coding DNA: TGTGCCAGCAGCGTTGGACTAGTTAGCTCCTACGAGCAGTACTTC. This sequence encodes CASSVGLVSSYEQYF.

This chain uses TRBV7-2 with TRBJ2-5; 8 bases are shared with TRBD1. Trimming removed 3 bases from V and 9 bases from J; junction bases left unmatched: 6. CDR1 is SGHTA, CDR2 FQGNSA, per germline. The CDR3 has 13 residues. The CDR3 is CASSLPGGSSQYF. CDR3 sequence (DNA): TGTGCCAGCAGCTTGCCAGGGGGCTCATCCCAGTACTTC.

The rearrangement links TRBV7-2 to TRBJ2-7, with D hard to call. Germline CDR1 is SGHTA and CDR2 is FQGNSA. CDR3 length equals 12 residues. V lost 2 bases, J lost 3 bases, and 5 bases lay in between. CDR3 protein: CASSLTNYEQYF. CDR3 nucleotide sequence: TGTGCCAGCAGCTTAACAAACTACGAGCAGTACTTC.

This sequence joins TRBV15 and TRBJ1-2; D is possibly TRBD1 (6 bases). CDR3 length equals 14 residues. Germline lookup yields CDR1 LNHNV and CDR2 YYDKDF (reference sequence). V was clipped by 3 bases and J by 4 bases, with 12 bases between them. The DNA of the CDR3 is TGTGCCACCAGCAGGCACCGGGACACCTATGGCTACACCTTC. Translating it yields CATSRHRDTYGYTF.

The CDR3 DNA is TGTGCCATCAGTGAATCCCGGGACAGGCCGTACTTC. Translating it yields CAISESRDRPYF. The chain employs TRBV10-3 and TRBJ2-7; 8 bases are shared with TRBD1. Unmatched junction bases numbered 7, after V lost 3 bases and J lost 12 bases. The CDR3 runs 12 residues. Germline assignment: CDR1 ENHRY and CDR2 SYGVKD.

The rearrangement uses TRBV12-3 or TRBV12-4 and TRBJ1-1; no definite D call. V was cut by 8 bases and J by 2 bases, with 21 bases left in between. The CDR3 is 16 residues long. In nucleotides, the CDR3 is TGTGCCAGCGGATCCACAGAGACTTTTTCTAACACTGAAGCTTTCTTT. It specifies CASGSTETFSNTEAFF.

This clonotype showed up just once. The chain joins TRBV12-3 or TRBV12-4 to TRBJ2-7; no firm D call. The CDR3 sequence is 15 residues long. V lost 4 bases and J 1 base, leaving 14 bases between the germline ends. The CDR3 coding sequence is TGTGCCAGCAGTTCACAATCGGGTCCTTCCTACGAGCAGTACTTC. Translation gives CASSSQSGPSYEQYF.

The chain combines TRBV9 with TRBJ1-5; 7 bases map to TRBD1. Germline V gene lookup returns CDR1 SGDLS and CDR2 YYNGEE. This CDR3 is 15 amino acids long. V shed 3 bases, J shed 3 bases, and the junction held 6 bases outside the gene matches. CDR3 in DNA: TGTGCCAGCAGCGCAACAGGGGCAAACAATCAGCCCCAGCATTTT. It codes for CASSATGANNQPQHF.

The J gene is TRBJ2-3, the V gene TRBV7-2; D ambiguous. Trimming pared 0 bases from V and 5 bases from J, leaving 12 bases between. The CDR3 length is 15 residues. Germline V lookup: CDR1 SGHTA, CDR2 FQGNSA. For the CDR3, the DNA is TGTGCCAGCAGCTTAGCATCCTCGCGAGGAGATACGCAGTATTTT. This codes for CASSLASSRGDTQYF.

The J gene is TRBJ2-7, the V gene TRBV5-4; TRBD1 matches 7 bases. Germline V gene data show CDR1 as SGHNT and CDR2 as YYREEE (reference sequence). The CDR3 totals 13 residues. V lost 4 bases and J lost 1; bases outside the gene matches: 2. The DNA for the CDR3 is TGTGCCAGCAGCCCAGGGGGTTCCTACGAGCAGTACTTC. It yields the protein CASSPGGSYEQYF. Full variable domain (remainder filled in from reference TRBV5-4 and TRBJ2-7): ETGVTQSPTHLIKTRGQQVTLRCSSQSGHNTVSWYQQALGQGPQFIFQYYREEENGRGNFPPRFSGLQFPNYSSELNVNALELDDSALYLCASSPGGSYEQYFGPGTRLTVT.

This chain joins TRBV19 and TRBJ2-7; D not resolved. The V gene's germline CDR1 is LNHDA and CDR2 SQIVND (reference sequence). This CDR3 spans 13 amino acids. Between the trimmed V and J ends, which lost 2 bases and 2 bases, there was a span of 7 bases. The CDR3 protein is CASSIQLTYEQYF. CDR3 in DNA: TGTGCCAGTAGTATACAACTCACCTACGAGCAGTACTTC.

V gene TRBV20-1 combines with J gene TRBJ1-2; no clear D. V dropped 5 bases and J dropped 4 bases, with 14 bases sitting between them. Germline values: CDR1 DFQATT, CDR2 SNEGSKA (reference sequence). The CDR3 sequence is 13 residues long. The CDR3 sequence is CSADPRRGYGYTF. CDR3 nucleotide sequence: TGCAGTGCTGATCCACGACGGGGCTATGGCTACACCTTC.

This chain's CDR3 is CASSLAGGTASGYTF. CDR3 DNA: TGCGCCAGCAGCTTGGCCGGTGGCACAGCCAGTGGCTACACCTTC. This chain connects TRBV5-1 to TRBJ1-2, with unresolved D. Germline assignment: CDR1 SGHRS and CDR2 YFSETQ. Trimming removed 0 bases at V and 7 bases at J, with 16 bases between. There are 15 residues in the CDR3.

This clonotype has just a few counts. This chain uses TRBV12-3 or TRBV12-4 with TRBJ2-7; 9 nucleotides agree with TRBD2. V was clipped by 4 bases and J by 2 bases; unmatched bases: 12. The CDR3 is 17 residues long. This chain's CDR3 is CASSSETSGDLPYEQYF. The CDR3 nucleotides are TGTGCCAGCAGTTCCGAGACTAGCGGAGACTTACCCTACGAGCAGTACTTC.

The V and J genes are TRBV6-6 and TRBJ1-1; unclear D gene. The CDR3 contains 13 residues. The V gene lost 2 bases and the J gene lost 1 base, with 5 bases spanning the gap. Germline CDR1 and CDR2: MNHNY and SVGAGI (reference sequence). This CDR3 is CASSYDGNTEAFF. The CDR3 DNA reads TGTGCCAGCAGTTACGACGGGAACACTGAAGCTTTCTTT.

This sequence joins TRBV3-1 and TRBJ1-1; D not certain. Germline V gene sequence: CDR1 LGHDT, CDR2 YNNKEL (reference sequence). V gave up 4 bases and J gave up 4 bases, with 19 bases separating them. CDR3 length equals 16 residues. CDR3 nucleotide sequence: TGTGCCAGCAGCCCATTCCCCCGGACGGGATCCACTGAAGCTTTCTTT. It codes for CASSPFPRTGSTEAFF.

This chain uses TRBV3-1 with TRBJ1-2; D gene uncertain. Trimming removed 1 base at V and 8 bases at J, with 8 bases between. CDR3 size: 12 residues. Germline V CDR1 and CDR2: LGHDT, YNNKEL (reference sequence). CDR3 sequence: CASSQGNVGYTF. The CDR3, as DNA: TGTGCCAGCAGCCAAGGGAATGTAGGCTACACCTTC.